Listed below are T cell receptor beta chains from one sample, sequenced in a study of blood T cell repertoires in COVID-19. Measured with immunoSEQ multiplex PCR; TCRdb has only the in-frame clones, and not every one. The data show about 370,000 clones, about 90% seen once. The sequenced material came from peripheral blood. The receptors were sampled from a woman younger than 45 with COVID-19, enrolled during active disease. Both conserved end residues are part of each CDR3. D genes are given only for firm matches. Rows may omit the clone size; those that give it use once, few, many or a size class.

CASSSGVSTDTQYF | TGTGCCAGCAGCTCCGGGGTTAGCACAGATACGCAGTATTTT | TRBJ2-3 | - | - | TRBV7-3
CASSTPTGGVSYEQYF | TGTGCCAGTAGCACACCGACAGGGGGAGTCTCCTACGAGCAGTACTTC | TRBJ2-7 | TRBD1 | - | TRBV19
CASSLRGMEETQYF | TGTGCCAGCAGCTTAAGGGGTATGGAAGAGACCCAGTACTTC | TRBJ2-5 | - | - | TRBV13
CASSLPLPGISGMGEQYF | TGTGCCAGCAGTTTACCTCTGCCGGGGATTAGCGGGATGGGCGAGCAGTACTTC | TRBJ2-7 | TRBD2 | once | TRBV6-2/TRBV6-3
CASIGRGGDTQYF | TGTGCCAGTATCGGCAGGGGTGGAGATACGCAGTATTTT | TRBJ2-3 | - | - | TRBV19
CASSLGVAGVEDTQYF | TGCGCCAGCAGTCTCGGAGTAGCGGGAGTTGAAGATACGCAGTATTTT | TRBJ2-3 | TRBD2 | - | TRBV10-1
CATAPSSRTLPYEQYF | TGTGCCACCGCACCTAGCTCCAGGACCCTGCCTTACGAGCAGTACTTC | TRBJ2-7 | - | - | TRBV27
CAISDTRGAQETQYF | TGTGCCATCAGTGACACCAGGGGGGCCCAAGAGACCCAGTACTTC | TRBJ2-5 | - | - | TRBV10-3
CASKGEATGWPYGYTF | TGTGCCAGCAAGGGTGAGGCGACAGGGTGGCCCTATGGCTACACCTTC | TRBJ1-2 | TRBD1 | once | TRBV28
CASSMAGRGPHEQYF | TGTGCCAGTAGTATGGCCGGCAGGGGGCCCCACGAGCAGTACTTC | TRBJ2-7 | TRBD1 | - | TRBV19
CASSPGGSRYNEQFF | TGTGCCAGCAGTCCCGGTGGTAGCAGATACAATGAGCAGTTCTTC | TRBJ2-1 | - | - | TRBV28
CASSTDRDFGQPQHF | TGTGCCAGCAGCACCGACAGGGATTTCGGTCAGCCCCAGCATTTT | TRBJ1-5 | TRBD1 | - | TRBV7-9
CAWGPGGAGNTIYF | TGTGCCTGGGGGCCGGGGGGTGCTGGAAACACCATATATTTT | TRBJ1-3 | - | - | TRBV30
CASSLHGQGRSQPQHF | TGTGCCAGCAGCTTACACGGACAGGGCCGGAGTCAGCCCCAGCATTTT | TRBJ1-5 | TRBD1 | - | TRBV7-2
CASQTGGTDTQYF | TGTGCCAGCCAGACAGGGGGTACAGATACGCAGTATTTT | TRBJ2-3 | TRBD1 | - | TRBV18
CSAGGQNEKLFF | TGCAGCGCCGGAGGCCAGAATGAAAAACTGTTTTTT | TRBJ1-4 | - | - | TRBV29-1
CATSGPGTRGTQYF | TGTGCCACCAGCGGGCCCGGGACTAGAGGTACGCAGTATTTT | TRBJ2-3 | TRBD2 | - | TRBV15
CASSFGTSGISEQYF | TGTGCCAGCAGTTTCGGGACTAGCGGGATAAGCGAGCAGTACTTC | TRBJ2-7 | TRBD2 | - | TRBV6-5
CASSHSGRASNEQFF | TGTGCCAGCAGCCATAGCGGGAGGGCCAGCAATGAGCAGTTCTTC | TRBJ2-1 | TRBD2 | - | TRBV5-6
CASSHGTGVQETQYF | TGCGCCAGCAGCCACGGGACAGGGGTCCAAGAGACCCAGTACTTC | TRBJ2-5 | TRBD1 | once | TRBV5-1
CASSQTSASTDTQYF | TGCGCCAGCAGTCAGACTAGCGCCAGCACAGATACGCAGTATTTT | TRBJ2-3 | TRBD2 | - | TRBV5-1
CASSPPGGLAKNIQYF | TGTGCCAGCTCACCTCCCGGGGGACTAGCCAAAAACATTCAGTACTTC | TRBJ2-4 | - | - | TRBV18